This is a list of T cell receptor beta chains from one sample in a study of cytomegalovirus exposure and HLA in healthy donors. This table comes from immunoSEQ multiplex PCR, and its TCRdb copy is limited to in-frame clones, with some not included. The data contain approximately 150,000 clones, around 80% of them singletons. Material for sequencing was PBMCs. The receptors shown here come from a man aged 35 to 55 in good health and CMV-seronegative. The conserved cysteine and the conserved F or W are not part of the CDR3 here. Fields, in order: V gene, J gene, CDR3 protein.

v_gene: TRBV19
j_gene: TRBJ1-1
CDR3aa: ASTLGGQGYTEAF

v_gene: TRBV4-2
j_gene: TRBJ2-3
CDR3aa: ASSQRTGTDTQY

v_gene: TRBV6-1
j_gene: TRBJ2-6
CDR3aa: ASSEYLSGANVLT

v_gene: TRBV9
j_gene: TRBJ1-1
CDR3aa: ASSGTRGNTEAF

v_gene: TRBV29-1
j_gene: TRBJ2-6
CDR3aa: SGLRTGSSGANVLT

v_gene: TRBV28
j_gene: TRBJ2-7
CDR3aa: ASSTGGSYEQY

v_gene: TRBV5-1
j_gene: TRBJ2-5
CDR3aa: ASSFSGTGTRETQY

v_gene: TRBV7-3
j_gene: TRBJ2-7
CDR3aa: ASSLAGGVYEQY

v_gene: TRBV30
j_gene: TRBJ1-5
CDR3aa: AWTGQQRHQPQH

v_gene: TRBV5-1
j_gene: TRBJ1-4
CDR3aa: ASSLDVGGYNEKLF

v_gene: TRBV11-3
j_gene: TRBJ1-1
CDR3aa: ASSPTGNTEAF

v_gene: TRBV7-2
j_gene: TRBJ2-7
CDR3aa: ASSQVAGPIVYEQY

v_gene: TRBV27
j_gene: TRBJ1-2
CDR3aa: ASSRSGRTFYGT

v_gene: TRBV19
j_gene: TRBJ2-7
CDR3aa: ASSSPGGSYEQY

v_gene: TRBV28
j_gene: TRBJ1-5
CDR3aa: ASSQDRPHQPQH

v_gene: TRBV19
j_gene: TRBJ2-1
CDR3aa: ASSILMGSSYNEQF

v_gene: TRBV19
j_gene: TRBJ1-2
CDR3aa: ASSIQRGQTFGYT

v_gene: TRBV25-1
j_gene: TRBJ2-7
CDR3aa: ASSVSYEQY

v_gene: TRBV4-3
j_gene: TRBJ2-2
CDR3aa: ASSLYRGLLNTGELF

v_gene: TRBV13
j_gene: TRBJ1-2
CDR3aa: ASSLDSYGYT

v_gene: TRBV4-3
j_gene: TRBJ2-1
CDR3aa: ASSQGRGGVKNEQF

v_gene: TRBV9
j_gene: TRBJ1-1
CDR3aa: ASSVVRRGGNTEAF

v_gene: TRBV27
j_gene: TRBJ1-6
CDR3aa: ASSLKSFQGPLH

v_gene: TRBV28
j_gene: TRBJ1-5
CDR3aa: ASSGQIDSNQPQH

v_gene: TRBV11-2
j_gene: TRBJ1-6
CDR3aa: ASTLRQGLNSPLH

v_gene: TRBV6-1
j_gene: TRBJ2-1
CDR3aa: ASSGTSGGAGNEQF

v_gene: TRBV9
j_gene: TRBJ1-6
CDR3aa: ASSRLQGNDNSPLH

v_gene: TRBV5-6
j_gene: TRBJ2-7
CDR3aa: ASTAGWGVPSYEQY

v_gene: TRBV7-2
j_gene: TRBJ1-6
CDR3aa: ASRNAGARNSPLH

v_gene: TRBV6-5
j_gene: TRBJ1-1
CDR3aa: ASSLQPSEAF

v_gene: TRBV7-2
j_gene: TRBJ1-1
CDR3aa: ASSLGDRGTEAF

v_gene: TRBV2
j_gene: TRBJ1-6
CDR3aa: ASSGQAPNSPLH

v_gene: TRBV10-2
j_gene: TRBJ1-2
CDR3aa: ASSSDRAELTNYGYT

v_gene: TRBV19
j_gene: TRBJ2-3
CDR3aa: ASSLALPTDTQY

v_gene: TRBV28
j_gene: TRBJ1-3
CDR3aa: ASSLGTRSGNTIY

v_gene: TRBV6-1
j_gene: TRBJ2-5
CDR3aa: ASSEPGEETQY

v_gene: TRBV27
j_gene: TRBJ2-1
CDR3aa: ASSSQGQGILYNEQF

v_gene: TRBV4-3
j_gene: TRBJ2-4
CDR3aa: ASSQGHQAKNIQY

v_gene: TRBV18
j_gene: TRBJ2-1
CDR3aa: ASSPLPGQSSYNEQF

v_gene: TRBV10-2
j_gene: TRBJ1-2
CDR3aa: ASSEGTYGYT

v_gene: TRBV5-1
j_gene: TRBJ2-1
CDR3aa: ASRLQENYNEQF

v_gene: TRBV6-5
j_gene: TRBJ2-7
CDR3aa: ASKGTGLYEQY

v_gene: TRBV5-8
j_gene: TRBJ2-2
CDR3aa: ASSPGTGYGGELF

v_gene: TRBV5-1
j_gene: TRBJ1-4
CDR3aa: ASSLTGGDEKLF

v_gene: TRBV10-2
j_gene: TRBJ1-5
CDR3aa: AIADRAARQPQH

v_gene: TRBV10-3
j_gene: TRBJ1-2
CDR3aa: AINDADRDGYT

v_gene: TRBV7-2
j_gene: TRBJ2-5
CDR3aa: ASSFDYRGETQY

v_gene: TRBV7-9
j_gene: TRBJ2-7
CDR3aa: ASSSSGDAGEQY

v_gene: TRBV7-2
j_gene: TRBJ2-7
CDR3aa: ASSFVRYEQY

v_gene: TRBV30
j_gene: TRBJ1-2
CDR3aa: AWSVIQGAAGYT

v_gene: TRBV6-6
j_gene: TRBJ1-5
CDR3aa: ASSTGGGNQPQH

v_gene: TRBV7-9
j_gene: TRBJ1-4
CDR3aa: ASSLDPTGVRKLF

v_gene: TRBV6-6
j_gene: TRBJ2-5
CDR3aa: ASSGTSGGSETQY

v_gene: TRBV25-1
j_gene: TRBJ2-1
CDR3aa: ASMTTYNEQF